The clone carrying this TCR beta chain was seen once. TCRbeta library construction was performed incorporating unique molecular identifiers. TCRdb ran MiXCR on the PCR reads and lists one entry per CDR3 protein. Among about 500,000 distinct CDR3 sequences listed, 30% to 35% were seen once. This sample is part of a study of T-cell reconstitution after alpha-beta-depleted transplantation in children. Germline-derived CDR1 and CDR2 are MNHEY and SVGEGT. V was shortened by 8 bases and J by 2 bases, with 8 bases between the two germline ends. The CDR3 spans 12 residues. The receptor's source is a human donor who donated a stem cell graft to a child with aplastic anemia. The sequencing used PBMCs from the stem cell graft donor, collected from the stem cell graft. The chain joins TRBV6-2 or TRBV6-3 to TRBJ2-3, with unresolved D. CDR3 DNA: TGTGCCAGCCAATCAACCACAGATACGCAGTATTTT. Translation: CASQSTTDTQYF.